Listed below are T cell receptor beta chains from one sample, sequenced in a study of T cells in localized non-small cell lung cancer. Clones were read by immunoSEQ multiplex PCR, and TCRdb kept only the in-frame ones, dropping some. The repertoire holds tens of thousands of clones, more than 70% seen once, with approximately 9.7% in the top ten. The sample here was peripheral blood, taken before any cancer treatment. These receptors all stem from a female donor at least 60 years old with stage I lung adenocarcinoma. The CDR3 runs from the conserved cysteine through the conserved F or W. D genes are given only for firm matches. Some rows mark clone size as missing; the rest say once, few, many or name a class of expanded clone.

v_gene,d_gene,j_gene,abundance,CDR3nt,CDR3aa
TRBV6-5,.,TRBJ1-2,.,TGTGCCAGCAGTCCCTCGGCCGGTAACTATGGCTACACCTTC,CASSPSAGNYGYTF
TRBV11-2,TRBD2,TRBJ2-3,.,TGTGCCAGCAGCTTAGAGCGGGGGGGCACAGATACGCAGTATTTT,CASSLERGGTDTQYF
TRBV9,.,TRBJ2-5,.,TGTGCCAGCAGCGTAGCGCTGGGGGCGAAGGAGACCCAGTACTTC,CASSVALGAKETQYF
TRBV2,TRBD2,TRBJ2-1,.,TGTGCCAGCAGTGAGCGGGGGGGCCTCTACAATGAGCAGTTCTTC,CASSERGGLYNEQFF
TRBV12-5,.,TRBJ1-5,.,TGTGCTAGTGGTTTTCTAGGGGGGACTCAGCCCCAGCATTTT,CASGFLGGTQPQHF
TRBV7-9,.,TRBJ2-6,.,TGTGCCAGCAGACCGGGGCTCAGCTCTGGGGCCAACGTCCTGACTTTC,CASRPGLSSGANVLTF
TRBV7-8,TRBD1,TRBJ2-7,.,TGTGCCAGCAGGCCGAAACCAGGACAGGGGTACGAGCAGTACTTC,CASRPKPGQGYEQYF
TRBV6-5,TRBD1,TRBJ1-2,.,TGTGCCAGCAGTTATCGGGACAGATACTCCGGCTACACCTTC,CASSYRDRYSGYTF
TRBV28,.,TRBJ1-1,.,TGTGCCAGCAGTTTGAGTTTTAGGGACACTGAAGCTTTCTTT,CASSLSFRDTEAFF
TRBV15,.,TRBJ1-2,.,TGTGCCACCAGCAGAGATTTTCGATCTTCATATGGCTACACCTTC,CATSRDFRSSYGYTF
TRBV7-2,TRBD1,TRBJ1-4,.,TGTGCCAGCAGCCTGGGGACAGGGACGGTCGAAAAACTGTTTTTT,CASSLGTGTVEKLFF
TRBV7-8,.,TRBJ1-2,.,TGTGCCAGCAGCGGAGTGCAACCGGGATATGGCTACACCTTC,CASSGVQPGYGYTF
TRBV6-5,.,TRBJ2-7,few,TGTGCCAGCAGTACGGGCAGCTCCTACGAGCAGTACTTC,CASSTGSSYEQYF
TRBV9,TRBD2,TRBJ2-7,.,TGTGCCAGCAGCGAATTACCTAGCGGTTCCTACGAGCAGTACTTC,CASSELPSGSYEQYF
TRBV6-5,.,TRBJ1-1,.,TGTGCCAGCAGGAAGCCCGGCACTGAAGCTTTCTTT,CASRKPGTEAFF
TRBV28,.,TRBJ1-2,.,TGTGCCAGCAGGCCCGACCGGGACACCTATGGCTACACCTTC,CASRPDRDTYGYTF
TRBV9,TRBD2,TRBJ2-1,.,TGTGCCAGCAGCGTATCTAGCGGGGCGAGCTCCTACAATGAGCAGTTCTTC,CASSVSSGASSYNEQFF
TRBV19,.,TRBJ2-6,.,TGTGCCAGTAGGACAGGTAGCTCTGGGGCCAACGTCCTGACTTTC,CASRTGSSGANVLTF
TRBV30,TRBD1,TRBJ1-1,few,TGTGCCTGGAGTAGGGGGCGGGTAGCTTTCTTT,CAWSRGRVAFF
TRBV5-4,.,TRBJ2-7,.,TGTGCCAGCAGCTTGTCCGCCGGCTACGAGCAGTACTTC,CASSLSAGYEQYF
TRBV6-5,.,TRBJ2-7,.,TGTGCCAGCACTCCTCCCGGGACCAACGAGCAGTACTTC,CASTPPGTNEQYF
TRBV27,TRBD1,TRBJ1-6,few,TGTGCCAGCAGTTTAGAACAGGGGAGGAATTCACCCCTCCACTTT,CASSLEQGRNSPLHF
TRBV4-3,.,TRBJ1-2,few,TGCGCCAGCAGCCAAGATGCCGGGAACCCCTATGGCTACACCTTC,CASSQDAGNPYGYTF
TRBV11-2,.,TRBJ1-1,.,TGTGCCAGCAGCTCCGGACTCCCCACTGAAGCTTTCTTT,CASSSGLPTEAFF
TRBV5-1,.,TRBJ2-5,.,TGCGCCAGCAGCTCGTTAGGGAGCGGCCAAGAGACCCAGTACTTC,CASSSLGSGQETQYF
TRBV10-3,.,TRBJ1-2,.,TGTGCCATCAGTGGAGCGGACATGTCAGGGCATGGCTACACCTTC,CAISGADMSGHGYTF
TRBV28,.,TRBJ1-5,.,TGTGCCAGCAGCCCGGGGGAACCCGTACGGCCCCAGCATTTT,CASSPGEPVRPQHF
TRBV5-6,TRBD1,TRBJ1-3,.,TGTGCCAGCAGCTTACCGGGACAGGGATCTACTGGAAACACCATATATTTT,CASSLPGQGSTGNTIYF
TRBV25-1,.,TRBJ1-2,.,TGTGCCAGCAGCCCTCCGACGCGTCGTGGCTACACCTTC,CASSPPTRRGYTF
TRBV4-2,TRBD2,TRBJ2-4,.,TGTGCCAGCAGCCAAGACGCTAGCGGGGGAACCAAAAACATTCAGTACTTC,CASSQDASGGTKNIQYF
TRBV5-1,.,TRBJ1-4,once,TGCGCCAGCAGCTTGAAGCCGGGACTAAATGAAAAACTGTTTTTT,CASSLKPGLNEKLFF
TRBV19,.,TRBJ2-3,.,TGTGCCAGTAAGAGAGGGGCAGATACGCAGTATTTT,CASKRGADTQYF
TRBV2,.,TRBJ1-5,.,TGTGCCAGCAAACTAGCGGGAGGGGGGGGCAATCAGCCCCAGCATTTT,CASKLAGGGGNQPQHF
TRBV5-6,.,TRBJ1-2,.,TGTGCCAGCACTCTTCGGTCTGGACCCAACTATGGCTACACCTTC,CASTLRSGPNYGYTF
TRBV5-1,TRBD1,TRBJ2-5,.,TGCGCCAGCAGCTTGCAGGGGGTGCGAGAGACCCAGTACTTC,CASSLQGVRETQYF
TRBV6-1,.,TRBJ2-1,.,TGTGCCAGCAGTGAAGCCGTGAAAGGGCTTGAGCAGTTCTTC,CASSEAVKGLEQFF
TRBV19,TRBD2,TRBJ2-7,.,TGTGCCAGTAGTCGGACTAGCGGGGTCCACGAGCAGTACTTC,CASSRTSGVHEQYF
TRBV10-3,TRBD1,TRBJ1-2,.,TGTGCCACCGCTTTTACAGGGGGCCAGGGCTACACCTTC,CATAFTGGQGYTF
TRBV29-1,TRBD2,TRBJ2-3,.,TGCAGCGTTGAAGACAGCGGGGGAAGAACAGATACGCAGTATTTT,CSVEDSGGRTDTQYF
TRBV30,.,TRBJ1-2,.,TGTGCCTGGAGAAAGGAGAACTATGGCTACACCTTC,CAWRKENYGYTF
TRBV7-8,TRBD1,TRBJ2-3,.,TGTGCCAGCAGCTTCCTAGGACAGGGCTCAGATACGCAGTATTTT,CASSFLGQGSDTQYF
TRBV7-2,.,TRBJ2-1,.,TGTGCCAGCAGCTTAGGAGGGAGAACAGGGTGGGATAATGAGCAGTTCTTC,CASSLGGRTGWDNEQFF
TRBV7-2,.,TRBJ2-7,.,TGTGCCAGCAGCCCCGGGACTTCCTACGAGCAGTACTTC,CASSPGTSYEQYF
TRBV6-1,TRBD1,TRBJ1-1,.,TGTGCCAGCAGTGGCTCGGGACAGGGGTTGGACACTGAAGCTTTCTTT,CASSGSGQGLDTEAFF
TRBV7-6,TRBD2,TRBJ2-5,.,TGTGCCAGCAGCATGGGACTAGCGGGGCCGATTGAGACCCAGTACTTC,CASSMGLAGPIETQYF
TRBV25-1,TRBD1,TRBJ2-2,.,TGTGCCAGCAGCGACAGGGGGCCAACCGGGGAGCTGTTTTTT,CASSDRGPTGELFF
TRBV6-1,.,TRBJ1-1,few,TGTGCCAGCAGTGCTAGGACGGGCGTTCGAAACACTGAAGCTTTCTTT,CASSARTGVRNTEAFF
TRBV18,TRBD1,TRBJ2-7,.,TGTGCCAGCTCTCCTTGGACAGGGTCCTACGAGCAGTACTTC,CASSPWTGSYEQYF
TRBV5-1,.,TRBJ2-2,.,TGCGCCAGCAGCTTGGCGTCCGGGGAGCTGTTTTTT,CASSLASGELFF
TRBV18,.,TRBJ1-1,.,TGTGCCAGCTCACCACTGGATGGGGAAGCTTTCTTT,CASSPLDGEAFF
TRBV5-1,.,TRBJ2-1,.,TGCGCCAGCAGCCTCCAGCCGGTAGTGTCCTACAATGAGCAGTTCTTC,CASSLQPVVSYNEQFF
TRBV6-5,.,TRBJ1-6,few,TGTGCCAGCAGCCCCACAGGGACGACTAATTCACCCCTCCACTTT,CASSPTGTTNSPLHF
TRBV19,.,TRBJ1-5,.,TGTGCCAGTAGTACCTACAGGGCCCCTAAAATCCGGCCCCAGCATTTT,CASSTYRAPKIRPQHF